This is a list of T cell receptor beta chains from one sample in a study of blood T cell repertoires in COVID-19. Sequencing used immunoSEQ multiplex PCR; TCRdb keeps in-frame clones, though not all of them. Among a few hundred thousand clones listed, more than 70% were seen once. The sample was peripheral blood. The source is a woman aged 25 to 39 with COVID-19, enrolled during active disease. Both conserved end residues are part of each CDR3. Not every row has a clone size; where given, it reads once, few, many or a size class.

v_gene: TRBV3-1/TRBV3-2
abundance: -
j_gene: TRBJ1-2
CDR3aa: CASSQGNTASGGYTF

v_gene: TRBV18
abundance: -
j_gene: TRBJ1-6
CDR3aa: CASSPDRGFGSPLHF

v_gene: TRBV3-1/TRBV3-2
abundance: -
j_gene: TRBJ1-6
CDR3aa: CASSQGQGAVGSSPLHF

v_gene: TRBV7-9
abundance: once
j_gene: TRBJ2-7
CDR3aa: CASSSEEGPYEQYF

v_gene: TRBV15
abundance: -
j_gene: TRBJ2-1
CDR3aa: CATSRGLANNEQFF

v_gene: TRBV11-2
abundance: -
j_gene: TRBJ1-1
CDR3aa: CASSLVPGLTEAFF

v_gene: TRBV28
abundance: -
j_gene: TRBJ1-5
CDR3aa: CASSPAGQGVGNQPQHF

v_gene: TRBV11-2
abundance: -
j_gene: TRBJ1-2
CDR3aa: CASRHLRGGYGYTF

v_gene: TRBV5-1
abundance: once
j_gene: TRBJ1-3
CDR3aa: CASSLQETGNTIYF

v_gene: TRBV7-8
abundance: few
j_gene: TRBJ2-3
CDR3aa: CASSLFGLAPTQYF

v_gene: TRBV5-1
abundance: -
j_gene: TRBJ1-2
CDR3aa: CASSPEDRGYTF

v_gene: TRBV10-2
abundance: once
j_gene: TRBJ1-6
CDR3aa: CASSEGWGPSPLHF

v_gene: TRBV11-2
abundance: -
j_gene: TRBJ1-3
CDR3aa: CASSLGTGTYSGNTIYF

v_gene: TRBV7-6
abundance: -
j_gene: TRBJ2-2
CDR3aa: CASSLDSGRAAGELFF

v_gene: TRBV7-2
abundance: -
j_gene: TRBJ1-6
CDR3aa: CASSRQGTNNSPLHF

v_gene: TRBV15
abundance: -
j_gene: TRBJ2-7
CDR3aa: CATSRVPWAEQYF

v_gene: TRBV6-6
abundance: few
j_gene: TRBJ2-1
CDR3aa: CASSYSRVYNEQFF

v_gene: TRBV11-3
abundance: -
j_gene: TRBJ2-1
CDR3aa: CASSLEAGGRFDEQFF

v_gene: TRBV5-1
abundance: -
j_gene: TRBJ1-1
CDR3aa: CASSLGWGVQNTEAFF

v_gene: TRBV7-9
abundance: few
j_gene: TRBJ2-7
CDR3aa: CASSRGAYEQYF

v_gene: TRBV6-5
abundance: -
j_gene: TRBJ1-2
CDR3aa: CASRETGLYGYTF

v_gene: TRBV30
abundance: -
j_gene: TRBJ2-6
CDR3aa: CAGVGGGGANVLTF

v_gene: TRBV7-2
abundance: -
j_gene: TRBJ2-4
CDR3aa: CASSLGGRAPKNIQYF

v_gene: TRBV2
abundance: -
j_gene: TRBJ1-1
CDR3aa: CASSSLPNTEAFF

v_gene: TRBV6-1
abundance: -
j_gene: TRBJ2-1
CDR3aa: CASNEERNIYNEQFF

v_gene: TRBV6-2/TRBV6-3
abundance: -
j_gene: TRBJ2-7
CDR3aa: CASSSHRGLLYEQYF

v_gene: TRBV28
abundance: -
j_gene: TRBJ2-7
CDR3aa: CASSLGGLGYEQYF

v_gene: TRBV7-2
abundance: -
j_gene: TRBJ2-7
CDR3aa: CASSLDWTGAYEQYF

v_gene: TRBV5-1
abundance: few
j_gene: TRBJ2-3
CDR3aa: CASSFRGGGTSDTQYF

v_gene: TRBV6-4
abundance: few
j_gene: TRBJ2-2
CDR3aa: CASSDGRTATGELFF

v_gene: TRBV29-1
abundance: -
j_gene: TRBJ2-2
CDR3aa: CSVLKTNTGELFF